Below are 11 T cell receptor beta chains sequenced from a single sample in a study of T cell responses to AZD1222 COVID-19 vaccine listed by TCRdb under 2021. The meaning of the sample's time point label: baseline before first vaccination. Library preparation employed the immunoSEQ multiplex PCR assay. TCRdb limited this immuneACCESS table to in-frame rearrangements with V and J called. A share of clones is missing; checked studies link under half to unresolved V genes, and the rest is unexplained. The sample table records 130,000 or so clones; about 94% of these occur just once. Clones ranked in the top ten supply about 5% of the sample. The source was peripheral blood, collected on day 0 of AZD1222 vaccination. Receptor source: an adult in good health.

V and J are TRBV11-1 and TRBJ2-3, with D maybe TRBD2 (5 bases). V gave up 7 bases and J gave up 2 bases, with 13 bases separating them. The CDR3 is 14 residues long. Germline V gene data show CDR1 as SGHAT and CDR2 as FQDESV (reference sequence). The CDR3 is CASTHRDLTDTQYF. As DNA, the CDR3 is TGTGCCAGCACGCACCGGGATCTCACAGATACGCAGTATTTT.

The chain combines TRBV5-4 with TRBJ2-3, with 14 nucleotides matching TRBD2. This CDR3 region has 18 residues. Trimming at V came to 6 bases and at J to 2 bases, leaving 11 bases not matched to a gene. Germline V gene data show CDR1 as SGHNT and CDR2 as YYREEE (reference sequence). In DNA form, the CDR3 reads TGTGCCAGCAAGGGGAAAGGGACTAGCGGGGGCTACACAGATACGCAGTATTTT. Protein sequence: CASKGKGTSGGYTDTQYF.

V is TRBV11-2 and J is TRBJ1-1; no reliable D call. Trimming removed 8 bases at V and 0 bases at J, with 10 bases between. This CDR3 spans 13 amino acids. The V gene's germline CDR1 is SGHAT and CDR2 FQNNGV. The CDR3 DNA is TGTGCCAGCCGGGATATCATGAACACTGAAGCTTTCTTT. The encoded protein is CASRDIMNTEAFF.

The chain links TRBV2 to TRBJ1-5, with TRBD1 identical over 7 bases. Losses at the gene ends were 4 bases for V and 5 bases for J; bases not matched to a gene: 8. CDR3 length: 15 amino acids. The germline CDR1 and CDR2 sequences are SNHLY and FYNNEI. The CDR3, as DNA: TGTGCCAGCAGTGTTAGGACAGGTCAGGATCAGCCCCAGCATTTT. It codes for CASSVRTGQDQPQHF.

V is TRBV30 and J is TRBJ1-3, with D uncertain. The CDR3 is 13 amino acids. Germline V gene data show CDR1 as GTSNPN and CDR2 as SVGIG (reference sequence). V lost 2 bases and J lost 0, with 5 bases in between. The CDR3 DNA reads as TGTGCCTGGAGTCGTCTCTCTGGAAACACCATATATTTT. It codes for CAWSRLSGNTIYF.

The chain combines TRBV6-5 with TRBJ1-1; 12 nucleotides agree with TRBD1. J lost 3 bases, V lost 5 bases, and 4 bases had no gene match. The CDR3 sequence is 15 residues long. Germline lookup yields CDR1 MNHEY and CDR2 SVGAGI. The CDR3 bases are TGTGCCAGCAGTACGAGGGACAGGGGGCACACTGAAGCTTTCTTT. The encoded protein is CASSTRDRGHTEAFF.

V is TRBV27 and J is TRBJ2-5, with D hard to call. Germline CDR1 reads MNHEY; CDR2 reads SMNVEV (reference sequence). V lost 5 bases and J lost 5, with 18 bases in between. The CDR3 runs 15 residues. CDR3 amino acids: CASSLRDPGRETQYF. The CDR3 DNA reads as TGTGCCAGCAGTCTCCGTGACCCCGGGCGGGAGACCCAGTACTTC.

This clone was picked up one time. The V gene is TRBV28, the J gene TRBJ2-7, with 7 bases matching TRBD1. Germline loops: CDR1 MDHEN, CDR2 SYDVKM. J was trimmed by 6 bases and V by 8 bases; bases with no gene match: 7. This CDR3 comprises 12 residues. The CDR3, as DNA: TGTGCCAGCGACCAAGGGGGCCTCGAGCAGTACTTC. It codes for CASDQGGLEQYF.

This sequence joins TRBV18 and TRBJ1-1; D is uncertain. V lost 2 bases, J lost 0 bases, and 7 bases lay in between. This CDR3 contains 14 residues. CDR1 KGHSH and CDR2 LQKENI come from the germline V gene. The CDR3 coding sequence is TGTGCCAGCTCACCAAACAGTCTGAACACTGAAGCTTTCTTT. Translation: CASSPNSLNTEAFF. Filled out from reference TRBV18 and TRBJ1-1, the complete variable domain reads NAGVMQNPRHLVRRRGQEARLRCSPMKGHSHVYWYRQLPEEGLKFMVYLQKENIIDESGMPKERFSAEFPKEGPSILRIQQVVRGDSAAYFCASSPNSLNTEAFFGQGTRLTVV.

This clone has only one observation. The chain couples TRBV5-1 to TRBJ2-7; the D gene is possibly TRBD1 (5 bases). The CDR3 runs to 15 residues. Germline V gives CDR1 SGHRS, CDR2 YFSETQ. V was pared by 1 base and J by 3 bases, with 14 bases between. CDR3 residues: CASSLLGRADYEQYF. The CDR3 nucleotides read TGCGCCAGCAGCTTGCTTGGCAGGGCAGACTACGAGCAGTACTTC.

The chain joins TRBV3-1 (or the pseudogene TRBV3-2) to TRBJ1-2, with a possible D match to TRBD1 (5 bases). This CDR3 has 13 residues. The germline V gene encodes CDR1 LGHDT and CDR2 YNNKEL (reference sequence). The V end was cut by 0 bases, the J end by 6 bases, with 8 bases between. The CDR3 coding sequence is TGTGCCAGCAGCCAAGACGGGGGGGATGGCTACACCTTC. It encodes CASSQDGGDGYTF.